These T cell receptor beta chains were read from a single sample in a study of control samples from healthy donors and cancer patients. Sequencing was performed with immunoSEQ multiplex PCR; in TCRdb, only in-frame clones are kept and a portion is missing. The table shows tens of thousands of clones, with roughly 84% occurring only once. The specimen was PBMCs. All receptors derive from a man between 70 and 80 years old with lung cancer. CDR3s include the opening cysteine and the closing phenylalanine or tryptophan. D genes are given only for firm matches. Only some rows state a clone size, as once, few, many or a class for expanded clones.

cdr3_length	j_call	v_call	clone_size	d_call	cdr3_nt	cdr3_aa
12	TRBJ1-2	TRBV5-4	NA	NA	TGTGCCAGCAGCGAGGACTCTTATGGCTACACCTTC	CASSEDSYGYTF
14	TRBJ1-2	TRBV6-5	NA	NA	TGTGCCAGCAGTCCCCCCTCAGGGCGCAATGGCTACACCTTC	CASSPPSGRNGYTF
13	TRBJ1-2	TRBV7-3	NA	TRBD1	TGTGCCAGCAGCTTGGGACAGCTCTATGGCTACACCTTC	CASSLGQLYGYTF
16	TRBJ2-6	TRBV6-2/TRBV6-3	NA	NA	TGTGCCAGCAGTTACCCTGGACTCAGAGGGGCCAACGTCCTGACTTTC	CASSYPGLRGANVLTF
14	TRBJ2-1	TRBV7-9	NA	NA	TGTGCCAGCAGCTTAGACGGACAGTACAATGAGCAGTTCTTC	CASSLDGQYNEQFF
15	TRBJ1-1	TRBV5-1	few	TRBD1	TGCGCCAGCAGCTCCCCGGACAGGGGGACCACTGAAGCTTTCTTT	CASSSPDRGTTEAFF
17	TRBJ2-1	TRBV24-1	NA	TRBD2	TGTGCCACCAGTGATCCGGGTGCTAGCGGGGGGGCCGATGAGCAGTTCTTC	CATSDPGASGGADEQFF
16	TRBJ2-2	TRBV6-5	NA	TRBD2	TGTGCCAGCAGTTTCCTCGGCGGGGGGAACACCGGGGAGCTGTTTTTT	CASSFLGGGNTGELFF
16	TRBJ2-1	TRBV7-6	few	TRBD2	TGTGCCAGCAGCCCTGCGGCGGGGGGCCCTTACAATGAGCAGTTCTTC	CASSPAAGGPYNEQFF
15	TRBJ2-2	TRBV19	NA	TRBD2	TGTGCCAGTACGAGATTACTAGCGGGGACCGGGGAGCTGTTTTTT	CASTRLLAGTGELFF
14	TRBJ1-2	TRBV7-9	NA	NA	TGTGCCAGCAGCTCCCGGGACGGGGTCTATGGCTACACCTTC	CASSSRDGVYGYTF
15	TRBJ1-1	TRBV6-5	NA	NA	TGTGCCAGCAGTTACTCGAGGGACATGAACACTGAAGCTTTCTTT	CASSYSRDMNTEAFF
17	TRBJ1-3	TRBV23-1	NA	NA	TGCGCCAGCAGCATCACAGGGACGGAGAGCTCTGGAAACACCATATATTTT	CASSITGTESSGNTIYF